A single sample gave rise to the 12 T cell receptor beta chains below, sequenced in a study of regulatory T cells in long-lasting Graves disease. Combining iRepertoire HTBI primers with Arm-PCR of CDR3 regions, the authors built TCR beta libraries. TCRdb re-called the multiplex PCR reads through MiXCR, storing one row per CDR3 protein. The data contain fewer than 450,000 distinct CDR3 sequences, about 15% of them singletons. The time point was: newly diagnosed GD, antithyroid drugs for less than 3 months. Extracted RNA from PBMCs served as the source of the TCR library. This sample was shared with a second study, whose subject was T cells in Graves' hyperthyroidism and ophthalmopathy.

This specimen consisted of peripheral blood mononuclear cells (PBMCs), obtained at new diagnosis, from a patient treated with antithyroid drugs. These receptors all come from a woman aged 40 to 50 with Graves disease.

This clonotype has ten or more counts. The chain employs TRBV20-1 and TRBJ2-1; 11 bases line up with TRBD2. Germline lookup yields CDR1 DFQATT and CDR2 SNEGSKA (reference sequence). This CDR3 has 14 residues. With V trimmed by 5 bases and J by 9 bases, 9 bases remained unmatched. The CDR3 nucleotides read TGCAGTGCTTTAGCGGGAGGGCCGGAGTCTGAGCAGTTCTTC. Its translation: CSALAGGPESEQFF.

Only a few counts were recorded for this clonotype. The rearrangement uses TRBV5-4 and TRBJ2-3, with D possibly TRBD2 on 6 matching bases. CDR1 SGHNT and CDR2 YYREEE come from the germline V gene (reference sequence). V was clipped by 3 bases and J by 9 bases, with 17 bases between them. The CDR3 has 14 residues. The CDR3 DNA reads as TGTGCCAGCAGCTCTCCCCCGGGACTCCAGACGCAGTATTTT. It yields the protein CASSSPPGLQTQYF.

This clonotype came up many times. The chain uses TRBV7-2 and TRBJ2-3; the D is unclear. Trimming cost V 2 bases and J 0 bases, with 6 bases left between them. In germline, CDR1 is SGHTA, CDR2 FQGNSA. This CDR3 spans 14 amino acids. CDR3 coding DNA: TGTGCCAGCAGCTTACCAGATAGCACAGATACGCAGTATTTT. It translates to CASSLPDSTDTQYF.

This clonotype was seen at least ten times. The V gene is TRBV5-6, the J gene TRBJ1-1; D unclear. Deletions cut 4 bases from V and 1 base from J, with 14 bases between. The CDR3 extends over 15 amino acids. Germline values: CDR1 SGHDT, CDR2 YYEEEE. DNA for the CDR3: TGTGCCAGCAGCGAAGGATACAGACCGAACACTGAAGCTTTCTTT. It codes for CASSEGYRPNTEAFF.

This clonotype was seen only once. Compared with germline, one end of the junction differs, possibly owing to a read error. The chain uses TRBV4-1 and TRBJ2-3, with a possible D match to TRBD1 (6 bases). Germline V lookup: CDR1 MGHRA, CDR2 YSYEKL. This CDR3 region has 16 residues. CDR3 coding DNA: TGCGCCAGCAGCCAAGAAGACGGCAGGGGCAGCGGTACGCGGTATTTT. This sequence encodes CASSQEDGRGSGTRYF.

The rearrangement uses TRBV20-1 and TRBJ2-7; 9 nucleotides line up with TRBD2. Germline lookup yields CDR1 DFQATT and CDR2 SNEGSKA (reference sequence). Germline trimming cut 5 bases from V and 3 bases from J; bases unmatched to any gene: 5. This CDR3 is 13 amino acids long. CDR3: CSAGVLAGYEQYF. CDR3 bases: TGCAGTGCTGGAGTACTAGCGGGCTACGAGCAGTACTTC.

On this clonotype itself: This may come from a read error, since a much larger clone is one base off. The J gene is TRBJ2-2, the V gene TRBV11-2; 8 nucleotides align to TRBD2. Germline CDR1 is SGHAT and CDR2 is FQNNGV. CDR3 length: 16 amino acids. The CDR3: CASTVNSGENTEELFF. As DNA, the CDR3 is TGTGCCAGCACCGTCAATAGCGGGGAAAACACCGAGGAGCTGTTTTTT.

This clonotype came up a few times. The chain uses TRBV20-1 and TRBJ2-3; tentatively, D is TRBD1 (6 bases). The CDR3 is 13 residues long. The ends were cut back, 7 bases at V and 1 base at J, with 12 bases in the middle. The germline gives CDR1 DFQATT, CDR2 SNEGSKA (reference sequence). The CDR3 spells CSVVGAGTDTQYF. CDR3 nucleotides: TGCAGTGTCGTGGGGGCCGGCACAGATACGCAGTATTTT.

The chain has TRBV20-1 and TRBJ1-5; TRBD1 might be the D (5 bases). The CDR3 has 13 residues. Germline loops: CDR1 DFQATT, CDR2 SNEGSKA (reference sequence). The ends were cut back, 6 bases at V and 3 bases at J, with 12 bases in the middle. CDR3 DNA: TGCAGTGCCCGAGCGGGGGTCAATCAGCCCCAGCATTTT. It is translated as CSARAGVNQPQHF.

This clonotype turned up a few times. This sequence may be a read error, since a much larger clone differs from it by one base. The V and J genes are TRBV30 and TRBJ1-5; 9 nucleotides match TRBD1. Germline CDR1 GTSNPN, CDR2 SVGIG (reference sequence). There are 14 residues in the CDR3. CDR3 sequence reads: CAWGVGQGYQPQHF. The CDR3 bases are TGTGCCTGGGGTGTCGGACAGGGGTATCAGCCCCAGCATTTT.

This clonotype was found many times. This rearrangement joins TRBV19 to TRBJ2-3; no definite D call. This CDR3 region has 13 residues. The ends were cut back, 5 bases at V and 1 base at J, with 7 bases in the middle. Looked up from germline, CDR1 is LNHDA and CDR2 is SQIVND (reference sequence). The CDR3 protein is CASSEQRTDTQYF. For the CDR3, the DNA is TGTGCCAGTAGTGAACAACGCACAGATACGCAGTATTTT.

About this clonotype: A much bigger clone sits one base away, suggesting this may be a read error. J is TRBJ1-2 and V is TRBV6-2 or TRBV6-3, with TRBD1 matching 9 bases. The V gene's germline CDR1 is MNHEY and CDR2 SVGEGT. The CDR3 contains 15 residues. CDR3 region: CASSYGGQGGYGCTF. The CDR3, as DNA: TGTGCCAGCAGTTACGGGGGACAGGGAGGCTATGGCTGCACCTTC.